This T cell receptor beta chain was recorded in a study of persistence of HIV-infected CD4 T cells. Study-wide background: Donors were ART-treated; their CMV- and Gag-responding CD4+ T cells were isolated.

The immunoSEQ assay was version 4, run in survey mode. Here immunoSEQ multiplex PCR was the method, and the copy in TCRdb shows in-frame clones only, minus some. Of around 48,000 clones in the sample, over 70% were seen once. As to this clone: Its specificity is unknown.

Stimulation used around 9.1 ug/mL lysate from CMV-infected fibroblasts. Sorted nonresponding memory CD4+ T cells were CD40L-negative, CD69-negative, CD45RO-high. Donors had CD4+ T cell counts above 400 cells/uL and were CMV-seropositive. Germline CDR1 reads SEHNR; CDR2 reads FQNEAQ (reference sequence). This CDR3 has 13 residues. V trimming: 5 bases; J trimming: 5 bases; junction bases outside the gene matches: 4. The chain links TRBV7-9 to TRBJ2-5, with 8 positions matching TRBD2. The sample in question was CD4+ T cells sorted from PBMCs after approximately 19-hour stimulation, obtained from a patient who received antiretroviral therapy. The clonotype originates from an adult man with HIV who was CMV-seropositive. The CDR3: CASSSGGIETQYF. Here the CDR3 DNA reads TGTGCCAGCAGCAGCGGGGGCATCGAGACCCAGTACTTC.